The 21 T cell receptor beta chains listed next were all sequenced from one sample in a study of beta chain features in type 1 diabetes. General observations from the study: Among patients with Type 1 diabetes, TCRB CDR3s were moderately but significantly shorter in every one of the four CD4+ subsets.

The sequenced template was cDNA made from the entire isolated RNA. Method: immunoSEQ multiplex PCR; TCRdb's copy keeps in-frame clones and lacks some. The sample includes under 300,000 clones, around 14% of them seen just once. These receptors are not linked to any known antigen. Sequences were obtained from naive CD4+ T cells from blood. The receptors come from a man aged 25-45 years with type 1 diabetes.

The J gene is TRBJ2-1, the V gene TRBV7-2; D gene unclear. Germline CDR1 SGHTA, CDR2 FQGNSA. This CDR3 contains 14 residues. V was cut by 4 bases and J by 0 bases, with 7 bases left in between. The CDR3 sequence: CASSSLSSYNEQFF. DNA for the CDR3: TGTGCCAGCAGCTCTCTGAGCTCCTACAATGAGCAGTTCTTC. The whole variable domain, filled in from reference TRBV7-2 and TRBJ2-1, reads GAGVSQSPSNKVTEKGKDVELRCDPISGHTALYWYRQSLGQGLEFLIYFQGNSAPDKSGLPSDRFSAERTGGSVSTLTIQRTQQEDSAVYLCASSSLSSYNEQFFGPGTRLTVL.

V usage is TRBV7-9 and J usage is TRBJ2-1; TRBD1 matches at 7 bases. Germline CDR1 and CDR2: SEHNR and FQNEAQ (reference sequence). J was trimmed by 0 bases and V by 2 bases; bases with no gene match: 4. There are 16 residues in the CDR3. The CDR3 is CASSLIGGISYNEQFF. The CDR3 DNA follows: TGTGCCAGCAGCTTAATAGGGGGCATCTCCTACAATGAGCAGTTCTTC. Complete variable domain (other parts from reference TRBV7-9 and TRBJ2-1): DTGVSQNPRHKITKRGQNVTFRCDPISEHNRLYWYRQTLGQGPEFLTYFQNEAQLEKSRLLSDRFSAERPKGSFSTLEIQRTEQGDSAMYLCASSLIGGISYNEQFFGPGTRLTVL.

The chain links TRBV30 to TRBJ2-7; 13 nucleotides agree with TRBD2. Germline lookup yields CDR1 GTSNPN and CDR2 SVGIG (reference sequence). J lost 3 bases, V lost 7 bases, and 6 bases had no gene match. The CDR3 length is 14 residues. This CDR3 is CAFAGTSGNYEQYF. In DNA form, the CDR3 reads TGTGCCTTCGCTGGGACTAGCGGGAACTACGAGCAGTACTTC.

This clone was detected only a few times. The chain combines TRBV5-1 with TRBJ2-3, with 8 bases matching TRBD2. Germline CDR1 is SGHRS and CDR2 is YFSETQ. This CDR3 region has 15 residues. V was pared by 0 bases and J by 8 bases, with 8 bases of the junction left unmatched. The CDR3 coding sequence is TGCGCCAGCAGCTTGGCAGTCGCGGGGGGCACTACGCAGTATTTT. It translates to CASSLAVAGGTTQYF.

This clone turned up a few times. This chain's CDR3 is CASSGLAGVSYEQYF. The CDR3 region has the DNA TGTGCCAGCAGCGGACTGGCGGGAGTGTCCTACGAGCAGTACTTC. The V call is TRBV7-9, the J call TRBJ2-7; 7 bases fit TRBD2. This CDR3 contains 15 residues. V lost 5 bases, J lost 1 base, and 8 bases stayed unmatched. Germline CDR1 and CDR2: SEHNR and FQNEAQ (reference sequence).

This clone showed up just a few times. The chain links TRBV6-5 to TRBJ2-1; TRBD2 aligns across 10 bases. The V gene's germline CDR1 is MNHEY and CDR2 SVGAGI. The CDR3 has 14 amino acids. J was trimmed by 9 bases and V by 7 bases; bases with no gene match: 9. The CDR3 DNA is TGTGCCAGCAACTCCCTAGCGGGGGTGGGTGAGCAGTTCTTC. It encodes CASNSLAGVGEQFF.

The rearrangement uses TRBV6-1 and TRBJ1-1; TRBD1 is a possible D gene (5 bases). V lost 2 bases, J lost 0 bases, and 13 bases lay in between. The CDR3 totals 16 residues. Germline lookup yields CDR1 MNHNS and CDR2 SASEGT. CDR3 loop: CASSELDGTMNTEAFF. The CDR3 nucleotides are TGTGCCAGCAGTGAATTGGACGGGACTATGAACACTGAAGCTTTCTTT.

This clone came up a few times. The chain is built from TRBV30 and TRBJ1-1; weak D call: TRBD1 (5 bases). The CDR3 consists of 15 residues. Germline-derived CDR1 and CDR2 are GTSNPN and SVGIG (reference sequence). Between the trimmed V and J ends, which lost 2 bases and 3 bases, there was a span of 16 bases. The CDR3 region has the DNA TGTGCCTGGAGTATCCTTAAGGGGAGGTACACTGAAGCTTTCTTT. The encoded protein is CAWSILKGRYTEAFF.

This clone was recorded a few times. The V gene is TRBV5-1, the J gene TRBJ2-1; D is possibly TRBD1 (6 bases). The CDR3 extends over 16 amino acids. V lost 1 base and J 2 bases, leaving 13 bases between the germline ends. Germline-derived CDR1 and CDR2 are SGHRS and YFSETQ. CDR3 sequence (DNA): TGCGCCAGCAGCTTGACAGGGAGTCTCCCCTACAATGAGCAGTTCTTC. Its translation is CASSLTGSLPYNEQFF.

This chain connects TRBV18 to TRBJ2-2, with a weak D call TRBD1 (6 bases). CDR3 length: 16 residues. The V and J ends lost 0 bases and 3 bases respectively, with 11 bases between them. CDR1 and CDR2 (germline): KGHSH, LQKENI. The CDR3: CASSPPPGTHTGELFF. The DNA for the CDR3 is TGTGCCAGCTCACCACCCCCAGGGACACACACCGGGGAGCTGTTTTTT.

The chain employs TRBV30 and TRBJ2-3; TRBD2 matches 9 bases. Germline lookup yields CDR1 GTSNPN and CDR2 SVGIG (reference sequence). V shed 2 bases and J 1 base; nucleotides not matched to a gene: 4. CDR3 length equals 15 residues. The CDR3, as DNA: TGTGCCTGGAGTATTAGCGGGGGCCGCACAGATACGCAGTATTTT. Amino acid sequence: CAWSISGGRTDTQYF. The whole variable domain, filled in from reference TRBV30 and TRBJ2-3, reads SQTIHQWPATLVQPVGSPLSLECTVEGTSNPNLYWYRQAAGRGLQLLFYSVGIGQISSEVPQNLSASRPQDRQFILSSKKLLLSDSGFYLCAWSISGGRTDTQYFGPGTRLTVL.

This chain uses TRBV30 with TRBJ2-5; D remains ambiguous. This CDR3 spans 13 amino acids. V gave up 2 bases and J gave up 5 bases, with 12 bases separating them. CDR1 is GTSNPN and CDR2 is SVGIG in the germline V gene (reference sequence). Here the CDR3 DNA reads TGTGCCTGGAGTCCCATATCAGCGGAGACCCAGTACTTC. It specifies CAWSPISAETQYF.

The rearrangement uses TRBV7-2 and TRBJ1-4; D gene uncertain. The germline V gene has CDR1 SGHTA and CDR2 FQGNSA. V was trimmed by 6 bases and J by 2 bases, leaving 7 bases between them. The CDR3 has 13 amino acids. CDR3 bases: TGTGCCAGCAGGTCACTCACTAATGAAAAACTGTTTTTT. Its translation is CASRSLTNEKLFF.

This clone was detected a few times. This CDR3 reads CASSLVGQGAYEQYF. The DNA of the CDR3 is TGCGCCAGCAGCTTGGTGGGACAGGGAGCCTACGAGCAGTACTTC. The rearrangement uses TRBV5-1 and TRBJ2-7; 9 bases agree with TRBD1. Germline V gene data show CDR1 as SGHRS and CDR2 as YFSETQ. There are 15 residues in the CDR3. The V gene end was trimmed by 0 bases and the J gene end by 2 bases; junction bases not matched to a gene: 3. Filled out from reference TRBV5-1 and TRBJ2-7, the complete variable domain reads KAGVTQTPRYLIKTRGQQVTLSCSPISGHRSVSWYQQTPGQGLQFLFEYFSETQRNKGNFPGRFSGRQFSNSRSEMNVSTLELGDSALYLCASSLVGQGAYEQYFGPGTRLTVT.

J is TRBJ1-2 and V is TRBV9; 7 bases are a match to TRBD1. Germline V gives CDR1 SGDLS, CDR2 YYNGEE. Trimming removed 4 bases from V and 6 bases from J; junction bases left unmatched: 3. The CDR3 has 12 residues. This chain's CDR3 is CASSSQGNGYTF. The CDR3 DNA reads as TGTGCCAGCAGCTCACAGGGGAATGGCTACACCTTC.

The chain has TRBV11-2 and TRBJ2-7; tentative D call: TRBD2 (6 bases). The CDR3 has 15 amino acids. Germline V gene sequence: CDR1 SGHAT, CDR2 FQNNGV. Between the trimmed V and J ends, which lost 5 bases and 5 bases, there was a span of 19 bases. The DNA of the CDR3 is TGTGCCAGCAGCCCCCGAGGCGGGATCCCCCACGAGCAGTACTTC. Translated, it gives CASSPRGGIPHEQYF.

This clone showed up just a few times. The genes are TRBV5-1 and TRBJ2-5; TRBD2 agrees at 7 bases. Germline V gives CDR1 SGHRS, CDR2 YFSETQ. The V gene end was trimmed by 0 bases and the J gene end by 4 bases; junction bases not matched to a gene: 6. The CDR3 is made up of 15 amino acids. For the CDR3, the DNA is TGCGCCAGCAGCTTGGACGTGGGAGGGCCAGAGACCCAGTACTTC. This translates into CASSLDVGGPETQYF.

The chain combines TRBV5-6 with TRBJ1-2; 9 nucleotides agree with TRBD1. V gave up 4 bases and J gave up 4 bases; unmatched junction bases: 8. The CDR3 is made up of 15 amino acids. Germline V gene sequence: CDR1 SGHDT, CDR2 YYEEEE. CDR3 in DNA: TGTGCCAGCAGCCGGGGGGACAGGGATGGCTATGGCTACACCTTC. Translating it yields CASSRGDRDGYGYTF. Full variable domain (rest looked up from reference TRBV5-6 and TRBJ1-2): DAGVTQSPTHLIKTRGQQVTLRCSPKSGHDTVSWYQQALGQGPQFIFQYYEEEERQRGNFPDRFSGHQFPNYSSELNVNALLLGDSALYLCASSRGDRDGYGYTFGSGTRLTVV.

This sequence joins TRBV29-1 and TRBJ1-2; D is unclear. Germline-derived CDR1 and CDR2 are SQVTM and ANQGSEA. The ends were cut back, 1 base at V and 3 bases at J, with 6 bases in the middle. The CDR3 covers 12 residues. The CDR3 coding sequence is TGCAGCGTTGAAGGGGCAGACTATGGCTACACCTTC. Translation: CSVEGADYGYTF. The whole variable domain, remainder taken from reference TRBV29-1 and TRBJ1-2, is SAVISQKPSRDICQRGTSLTIQCQVDSQVTMMFWYRQQPGQSLTLIATANQGSEATYESGFVIDKFPISRPNLTFSTLTVSNMSPEDSSIYLCSVEGADYGYTFGSGTRLTVV.

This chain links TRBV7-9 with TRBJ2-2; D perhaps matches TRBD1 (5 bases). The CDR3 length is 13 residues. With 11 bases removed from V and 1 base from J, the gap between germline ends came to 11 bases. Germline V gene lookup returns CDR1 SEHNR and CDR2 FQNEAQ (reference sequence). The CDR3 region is CAVGQGNTGELFF. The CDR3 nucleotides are TGTGCCGTCGGGCAGGGGAACACCGGGGAGCTGTTTTTT.

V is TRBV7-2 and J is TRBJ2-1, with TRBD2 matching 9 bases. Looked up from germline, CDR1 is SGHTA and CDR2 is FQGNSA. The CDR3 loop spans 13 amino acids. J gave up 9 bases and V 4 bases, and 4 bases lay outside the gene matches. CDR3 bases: TGTGCCAGCAGCTCGGGACTAGCCCTTGAGCAGTTCTTC. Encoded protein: CASSSGLALEQFF.